A selection of T cell receptor beta chains follows, all from one sample in a study of PD-1 blockade in classical Hodgkin lymphoma. Measured with immunoSEQ multiplex PCR; TCRdb has only the in-frame clones, and not every one. The sample shows 50,000 to 85,000 clones, about two thirds of them seen only once. The specimen was peripheral blood mononuclear cells (PBMCs), collected before the second cycle of nivolumab. These receptors came from a human donor with classical Hodgkin lymphoma. The CDR3 runs from the conserved cysteine through the conserved F or W.

V: TRBV10-1
J: TRBJ2-7
CDR3: CASNPKGPVDEQYF

V: TRBV15
J: TRBJ2-1
CDR3: CATSREGQGAQDEQFF

V: TRBV7-2
J: TRBJ2-7
CDR3: CASSTRQTYEQYF

V: TRBV7-9
J: TRBJ1-2
CDR3: CASSSLWFRSYGYTF

V: TRBV4-1
J: TRBJ1-1
CDR3: CASSQDGGPDTEAFF

V: TRBV5-6
J: TRBJ2-7
CDR3: CASSLFWDPTGTGDYEQYF

V: TRBV5-1
J: TRBJ2-2
CDR3: CASSLGTGGKDTGELFF

V: TRBV5-5
J: TRBJ2-1
CDR3: CASNGDGAAGYNEQFF

V: TRBV14
J: TRBJ1-2
CDR3: CASSQVLHPNYGYTF

V: TRBV18
J: TRBJ2-1
CDR3: CASSPRYEFSSERNEQFF

V: TRBV2
J: TRBJ2-7
CDR3: CASSGQGTGEQYF

V: TRBV2
J: TRBJ1-1
CDR3: CASTRGEGYTEAFF

V: TRBV21-1
J: TRBJ1-4
CDR3: CASSKGGREPTTEKLFF

V: TRBV12-2
J: TRBJ2-4
CDR3: CASRSTQTGVNIQYF

V: TRBV7-3
J: TRBJ2-3
CDR3: CASSQGGTDTQYF

V: TRBV11-2
J: TRBJ1-2
CDR3: CASSWTENYGYTF

V: TRBV7-3
J: TRBJ2-2
CDR3: CASSWGTGNTGELFF

V: TRBV28
J: TRBJ1-1
CDR3: CASSLDVRGGTEAFF

V: TRBV18
J: TRBJ1-2
CDR3: CASSPNSYGYTF

V: TRBV11-1
J: TRBJ2-2
CDR3: CASSLVGGVGTGELFF

V: TRBV6-5
J: TRBJ1-1
CDR3: CASSYASMNTEAFF

V: TRBV2
J: TRBJ2-7
CDR3: CASSPGHSYEQYF

V: TRBV5-1
J: TRBJ1-1
CDR3: CASSLLQKGGNTEAFF

V: TRBV10-1
J: TRBJ1-3
CDR3: CASSDGSSGNTIYF

V: TRBV11-2
J: TRBJ2-7
CDR3: CASSLARQVSSYEQYF

V: TRBV25-1
J: TRBJ2-5
CDR3: CASAGREETQYF

V: TRBV5-5
J: TRBJ2-1
CDR3: CASSSIFGQGPSRDEQFF

V: TRBV6-6
J: TRBJ1-1
CDR3: CASSDPQWGTKAFF

V: TRBV7-9
J: TRBJ1-3
CDR3: CASSADRTHSGNTIYF